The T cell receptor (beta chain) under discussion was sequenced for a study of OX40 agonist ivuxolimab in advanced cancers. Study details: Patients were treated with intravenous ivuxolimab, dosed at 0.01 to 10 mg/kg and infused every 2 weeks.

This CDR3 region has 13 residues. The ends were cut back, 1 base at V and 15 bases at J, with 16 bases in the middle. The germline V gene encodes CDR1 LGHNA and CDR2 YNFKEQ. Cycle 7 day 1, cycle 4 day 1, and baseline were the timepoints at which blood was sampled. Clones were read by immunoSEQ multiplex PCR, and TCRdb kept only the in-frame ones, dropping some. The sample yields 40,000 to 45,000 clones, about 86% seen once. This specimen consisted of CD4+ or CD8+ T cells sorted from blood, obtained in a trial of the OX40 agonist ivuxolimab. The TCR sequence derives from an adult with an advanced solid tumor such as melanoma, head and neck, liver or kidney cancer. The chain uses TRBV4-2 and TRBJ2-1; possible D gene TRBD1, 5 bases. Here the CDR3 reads CASSQVGRAILFF. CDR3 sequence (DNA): TGTGCCAGCAGCCAAGTCGGCAGGGCCATTCTGTTCTTC.